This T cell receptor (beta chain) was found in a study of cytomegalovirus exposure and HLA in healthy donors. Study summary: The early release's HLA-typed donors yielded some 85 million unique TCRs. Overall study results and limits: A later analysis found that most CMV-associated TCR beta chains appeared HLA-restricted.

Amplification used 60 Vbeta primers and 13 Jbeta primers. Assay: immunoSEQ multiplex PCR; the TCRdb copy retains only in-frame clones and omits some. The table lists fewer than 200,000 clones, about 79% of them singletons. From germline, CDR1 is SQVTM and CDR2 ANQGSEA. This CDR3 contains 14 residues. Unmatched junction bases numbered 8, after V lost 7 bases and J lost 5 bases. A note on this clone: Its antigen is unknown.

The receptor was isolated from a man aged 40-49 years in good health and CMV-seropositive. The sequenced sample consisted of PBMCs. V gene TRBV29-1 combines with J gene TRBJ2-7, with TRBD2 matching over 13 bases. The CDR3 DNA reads TGCAGCGACCTTCTAGGACTAGCGGGAGACGAGCAGTACTTC. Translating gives CSDLLGLAGDEQYF.